This T cell receptor beta chain was recovered during a study of T cell changes during pregnancy in multiple sclerosis (dated by TCRdb to about 2019). General notes on the study: The study examined how the T cell repertoire changed over the course of pregnancy in women with multiple sclerosis.

A note on this clone: Its antigen has not been determined. Base qualities are not recorded, but no much larger clone differs from it by a single base.

CDR1 and CDR2 were assigned from the germline V gene (reference sequence) as LNHDA and SQIVND. Its CDR3 holds 15 amino acids, cysteine through phenylalanine. Solely the CDR3 DNA is kept, with 45 bases framed from the first base. V is reduced by 5 bases and J by 3 bases, leaving a spacing of 17 bases between them. Preparation of the library involved the immunoSEQ multiplex PCR assay. TCRdb's version of the immuneACCESS table is confined to in-frame rearrangements and falls short of the full clone set. An unresolved V gene accounts for under half of the shortfall where checked; the remainder is of unknown origin. The sample table shows 50,000 to 65,000 clones, and more than 75% are seen once. The biggest ten clones account for approximately 2.8% of the sample.

The receptor's source is a female donor with multiple sclerosis, enrolled in a pregnancy study. The sample here was CD8+ T cells from peripheral blood mononuclear cells, taken before pregnancy. The rearranged segments are TRBV19 and TRBJ2-7, with TRBD1 perhaps the D gene, on 6 matching bases. The sequence in DNA is TGTGCCAGTAGTGTACGACAGGCAACTTACTACGAGCAGTACTTC. This encodes CASSVRQATYYEQYF.